This T cell receptor (beta chain) was obtained from a study of cytomegalovirus exposure and HLA in healthy donors. Background on the study: In an earlier analysis, some 110 million unique TCR beta sequences were found from 150 million to 200 million T cells.

The CDR3 length is 13 residues. V lost 7 bases, J lost 6 bases, and 8 bases stayed unmatched. CDR1 MNHEY and CDR2 SMNVEV come from the germline V gene (reference sequence). The PCR contained 60 Vbeta and 13 Jbeta primers. Per the authors' pipeline: Tens of millions of unique TCR beta chains, about 10 million of them shared, were counted by a later analysis. Sequenced by immunoSEQ multiplex PCR; TCRdb stores in-frame clones only, minus some. V, J and clone size reflect that table, while D and trimming were determined from the DNA. In the table there are about 270,000 clones, 72% of which are singletons. General study findings and limits: Later analysis indicated greater clonal expansion among HLA-associated TCR beta chains than among equally common other chains. Researchers reported in a later analysis that a missense DCLRE1C variant was tied to TCR beta V- and J-gene trimming.

In the case of this clone: Its antigen is still unknown.

This receptor was obtained from a female donor in good health and CMV-seronegative. V gene TRBV27 combines with J gene TRBJ2-7, with 8 bases fitting TRBD1. Source material: PBMCs. CDR3 nucleotide sequence: TGTGCCAGCACGCGACAGGGGAGCGGCGAGCAGTACTTC. It translates to CASTRQGSGEQYF.